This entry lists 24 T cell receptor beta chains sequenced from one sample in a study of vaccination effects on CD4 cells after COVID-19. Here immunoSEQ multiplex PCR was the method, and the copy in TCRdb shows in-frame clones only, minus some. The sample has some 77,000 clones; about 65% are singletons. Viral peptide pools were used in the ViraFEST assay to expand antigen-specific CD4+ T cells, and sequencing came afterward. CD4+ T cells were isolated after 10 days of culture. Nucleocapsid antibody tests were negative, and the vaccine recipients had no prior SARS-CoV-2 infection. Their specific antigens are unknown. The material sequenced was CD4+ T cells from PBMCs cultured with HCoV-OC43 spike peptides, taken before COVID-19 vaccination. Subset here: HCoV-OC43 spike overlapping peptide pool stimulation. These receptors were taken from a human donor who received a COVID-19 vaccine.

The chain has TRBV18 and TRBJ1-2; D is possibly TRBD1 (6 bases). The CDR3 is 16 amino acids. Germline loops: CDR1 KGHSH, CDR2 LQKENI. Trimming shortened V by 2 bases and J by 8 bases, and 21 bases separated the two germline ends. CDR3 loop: CASSPGPNTGGRGYTF. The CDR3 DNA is TGTGCCAGCTCACCAGGGCCCAATACGGGGGGCCGGGGCTACACCTTC.

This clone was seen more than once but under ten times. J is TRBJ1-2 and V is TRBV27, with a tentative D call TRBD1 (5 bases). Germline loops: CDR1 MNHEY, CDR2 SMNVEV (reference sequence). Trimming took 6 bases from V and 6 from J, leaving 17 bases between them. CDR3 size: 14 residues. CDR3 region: CASSRTGGDHGYTF. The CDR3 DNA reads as TGTGCCAGCAGCCGGACGGGGGGGGATCATGGCTACACCTTC.

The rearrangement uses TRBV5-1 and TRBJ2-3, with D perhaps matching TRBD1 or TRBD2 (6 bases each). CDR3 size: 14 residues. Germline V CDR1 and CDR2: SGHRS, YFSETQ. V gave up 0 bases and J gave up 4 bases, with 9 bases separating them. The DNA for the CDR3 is TGCGCCAGCAGCTTGGGAAGGGGGGCAGATACGCAGTATTTT. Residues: CASSLGRGADTQYF.

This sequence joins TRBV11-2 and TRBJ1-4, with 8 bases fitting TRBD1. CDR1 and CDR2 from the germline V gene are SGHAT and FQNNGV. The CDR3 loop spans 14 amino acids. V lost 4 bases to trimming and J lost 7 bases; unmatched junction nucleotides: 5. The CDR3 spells CASSSGGAGEKLFF. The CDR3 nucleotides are TGTGCCAGCAGCTCAGGGGGCGCGGGTGAAAAACTGTTTTTT.

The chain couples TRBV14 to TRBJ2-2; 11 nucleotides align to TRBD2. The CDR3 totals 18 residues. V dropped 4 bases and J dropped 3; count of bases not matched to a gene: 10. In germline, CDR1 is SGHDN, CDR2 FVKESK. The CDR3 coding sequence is TGTGCCAGCAGCCCTCGACTAGCGGGGCCGAAAGACACCGGGGAGCTGTTTTTT. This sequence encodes CASSPRLAGPKDTGELFF.

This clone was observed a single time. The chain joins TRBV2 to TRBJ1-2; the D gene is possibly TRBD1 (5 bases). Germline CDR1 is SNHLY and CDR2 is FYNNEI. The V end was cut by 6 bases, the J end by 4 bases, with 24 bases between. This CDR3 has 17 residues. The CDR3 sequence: CASSQVGPGNEPYGYTF. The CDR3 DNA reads TGTGCCAGCAGCCAGGTGGGACCAGGAAACGAACCCTATGGCTACACCTTC.

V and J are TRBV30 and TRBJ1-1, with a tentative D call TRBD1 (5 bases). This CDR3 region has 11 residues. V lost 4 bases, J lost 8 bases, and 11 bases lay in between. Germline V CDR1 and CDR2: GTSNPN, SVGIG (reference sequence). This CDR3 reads CAWNRQTEAFF. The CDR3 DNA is TGTGCCTGGAACCGACAGACGGAAGCTTTCTTT.

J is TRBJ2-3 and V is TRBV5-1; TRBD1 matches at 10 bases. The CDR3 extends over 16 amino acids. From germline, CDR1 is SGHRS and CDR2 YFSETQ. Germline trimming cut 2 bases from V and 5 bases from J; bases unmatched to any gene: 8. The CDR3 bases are TGCGCCAGCAGCTTATGCGGGACAGGGGACCGAGATACGCAGTATTTT. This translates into CASSLCGTGDRDTQYF.

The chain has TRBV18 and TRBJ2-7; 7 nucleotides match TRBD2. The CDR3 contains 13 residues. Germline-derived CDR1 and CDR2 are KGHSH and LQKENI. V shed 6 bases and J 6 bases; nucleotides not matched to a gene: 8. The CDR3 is CASSSGGETEQYV. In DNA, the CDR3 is TGTGCCAGCTCGAGTGGGGGGGAGACCGAGCAGTACGTC.

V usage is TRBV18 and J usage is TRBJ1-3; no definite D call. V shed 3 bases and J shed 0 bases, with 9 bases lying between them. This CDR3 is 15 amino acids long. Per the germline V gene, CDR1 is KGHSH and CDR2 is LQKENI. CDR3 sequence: CASSPQGRSGNTIYF. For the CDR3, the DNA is TGTGCCAGCTCACCTCAAGGACGCTCTGGAAACACCATATATTTT.

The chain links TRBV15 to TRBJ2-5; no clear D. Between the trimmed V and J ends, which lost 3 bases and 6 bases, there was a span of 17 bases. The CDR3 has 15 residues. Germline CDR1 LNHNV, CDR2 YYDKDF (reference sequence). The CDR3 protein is CATSSPGTRRQTQYF. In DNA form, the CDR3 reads TGTGCCACCAGCAGTCCAGGCACCCGGCGGCAGACCCAGTACTTC.

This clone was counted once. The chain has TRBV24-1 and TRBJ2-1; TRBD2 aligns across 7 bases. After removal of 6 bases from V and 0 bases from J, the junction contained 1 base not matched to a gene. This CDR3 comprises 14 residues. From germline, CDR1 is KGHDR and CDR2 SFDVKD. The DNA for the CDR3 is TGTGCCACCAGTCGCGGGAGCTCCTACAATGAGCAGTTCTTC. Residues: CATSRGSSYNEQFF.

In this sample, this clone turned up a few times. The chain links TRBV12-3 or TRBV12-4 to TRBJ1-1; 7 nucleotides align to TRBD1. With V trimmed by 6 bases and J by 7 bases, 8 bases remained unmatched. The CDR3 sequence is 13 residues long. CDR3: CASRETGSLEAFF. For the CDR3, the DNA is TGTGCCAGCAGGGAGACAGGGTCCCTTGAAGCTTTCTTT.

The CDR3 spells CASSGDGRGTNTEAFF. The DNA of the CDR3 is TGTGCCAGCAGCGGAGACGGCCGTGGGACGAACACTGAAGCTTTCTTT. The chain uses TRBV9 and TRBJ1-1, with D possibly matching TRBD1 (5 bases). Germline-derived CDR1 and CDR2 are SGDLS and YYNGEE. The CDR3 loop spans 16 amino acids. Trimming left V 3 bases short and J 1 base short, with 16 bases between.

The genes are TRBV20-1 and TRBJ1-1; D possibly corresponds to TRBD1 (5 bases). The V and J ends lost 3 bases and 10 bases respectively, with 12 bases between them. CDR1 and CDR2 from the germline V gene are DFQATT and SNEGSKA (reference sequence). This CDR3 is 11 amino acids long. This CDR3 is CSASGDERAFF. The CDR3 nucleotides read TGCAGTGCTAGTGGGGACGAAAGAGCTTTCTTT.

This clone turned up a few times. The CDR3 sequence is CASSRRIQETQYF. CDR3 DNA sequence: TGTGCCAGCAGCAGACGGATCCAAGAGACCCAGTACTTC. The J gene is TRBJ2-5, the V gene TRBV7-2; D gene unclear. There are 13 residues in the CDR3. Trimming cost V 5 bases and J 1 base, with 8 bases left between them. The germline V gene encodes CDR1 SGHTA and CDR2 FQGNSA. The full variable domain, in which reference TRBV7-2 and TRBJ2-5 provide the parts outside the CDR3, is GAGVSQSPSNKVTEKGKDVELRCDPISGHTALYWYRQSLGQGLEFLIYFQGNSAPDKSGLPSDRFSAERTGGSVSTLTIQRTQQEDSAVYLCASSRRIQETQYFGPGTRLLVL.

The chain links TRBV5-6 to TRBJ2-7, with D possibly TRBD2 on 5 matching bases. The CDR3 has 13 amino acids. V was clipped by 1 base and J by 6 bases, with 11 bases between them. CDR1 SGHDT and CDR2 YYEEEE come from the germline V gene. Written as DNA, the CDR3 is TGTGCCAGCAGCTTGTACGGGGTCGGCGAGCAGTACGTC. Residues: CASSLYGVGEQYV.

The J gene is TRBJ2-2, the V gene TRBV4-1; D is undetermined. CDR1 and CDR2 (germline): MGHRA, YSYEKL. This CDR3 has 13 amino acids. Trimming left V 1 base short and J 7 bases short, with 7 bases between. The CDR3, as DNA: TGCGCCAGCAGCCAAGTATGGGACGGGGAGCTGTTTTTT. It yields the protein CASSQVWDGELFF.

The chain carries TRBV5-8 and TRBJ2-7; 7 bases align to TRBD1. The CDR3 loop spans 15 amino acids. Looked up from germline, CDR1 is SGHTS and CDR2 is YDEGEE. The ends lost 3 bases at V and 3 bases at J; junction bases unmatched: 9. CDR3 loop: CASSSSDRSLYEQYV. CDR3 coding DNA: TGTGCCAGCAGCTCTTCGGACAGGAGCCTCTACGAGCAGTACGTC.

DNA of the CDR3: TGTGCCAGCAGCCAACTAGGCCCTAAAGGGGAGCTGTTTTTT. Protein sequence: CASSQLGPKGELFF. This chain joins TRBV5-6 and TRBJ2-2; the D gene is possibly TRBD2 (5 bases). CDR1 and CDR2 from the germline V gene are SGHDT and YYEEEE. The CDR3 runs to 14 residues. Trimming removed 4 bases from V and 8 bases from J, with 15 bases in between.

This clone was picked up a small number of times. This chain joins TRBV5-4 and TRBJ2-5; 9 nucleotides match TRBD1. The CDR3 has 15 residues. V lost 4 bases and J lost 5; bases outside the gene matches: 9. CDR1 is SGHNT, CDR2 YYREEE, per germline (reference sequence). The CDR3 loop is CASSPPGQGLETQYF. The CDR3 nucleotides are TGTGCCAGCAGCCCCCCGGGACAGGGCTTGGAGACCCAGTACTTC.

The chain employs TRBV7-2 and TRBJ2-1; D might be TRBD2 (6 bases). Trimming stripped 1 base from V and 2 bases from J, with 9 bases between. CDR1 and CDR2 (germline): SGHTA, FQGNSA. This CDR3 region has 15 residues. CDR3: CASSLERAPYNEQFF. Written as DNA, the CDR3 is TGTGCCAGCAGCTTAGAGCGGGCCCCCTACAATGAGCAGTTCTTC.

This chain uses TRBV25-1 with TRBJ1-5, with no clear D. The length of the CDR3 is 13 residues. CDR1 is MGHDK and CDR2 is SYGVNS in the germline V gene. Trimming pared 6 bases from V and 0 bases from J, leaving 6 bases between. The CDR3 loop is CASSHDSNQPQHF. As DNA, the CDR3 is TGTGCCAGCAGCCACGATAGCAATCAGCCCCAGCATTTT.

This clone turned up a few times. CDR3 loop: CASSVAGGIANYGYTF. The CDR3 DNA reads TGTGCCAGCAGTGTAGCAGGGGGGATAGCTAACTATGGCTACACCTTC. This chain joins TRBV6-1 and TRBJ1-2, with 7 bases matching TRBD1. Unmatched junction bases numbered 8, after V lost 4 bases and J lost 0 bases. CDR1 MNHNS and CDR2 SASEGT come from the germline V gene. CDR3 size: 16 residues.